This T cell receptor (beta chain) comes out of a study of identical twins. Points from the study as a whole: For out-of-frame beta sequences, excess twin sharing was weaker.

Template switching supplied a universal primer site; unique molecular identifiers were carried on the cDNA. TCRdb redid the calling of the 5' RACE reads with MiXCR, one entry per CDR3 protein. The sample records around 690,000 distinct CDR3 sequences, approximately 22% being singletons. A remark on this clonotype: Its antigen is unknown.

The germline CDR1 and CDR2 sequences are SGHRS and YFSETQ. The CDR3 runs 15 residues. V shed 4 bases and J 3 bases; nucleotides not matched to a gene: 7. This sample was shared with a second study, whose subject was T cells expressing NK-cell markers. That source reports: For several experiments, T cell sorting was restricted to the alpha-beta TCR population by means of an anti-gamma-delta TCR antibody. HCMV specificity of the expanded NKG2C+ T cell clones stayed unclear.

Sequencing input: PBMCs. The clonotype was recovered from a woman aged 18-30 years in good health. The chain employs TRBV5-1 and TRBJ2-1, with TRBD2 matching 7 bases. CDR3 sequence reads: CASSRTSVSYNEQFF. CDR3 nucleotide sequence: TGCGCCAGCAGCCGCACTAGCGTCAGCTACAATGAGCAGTTCTTC.